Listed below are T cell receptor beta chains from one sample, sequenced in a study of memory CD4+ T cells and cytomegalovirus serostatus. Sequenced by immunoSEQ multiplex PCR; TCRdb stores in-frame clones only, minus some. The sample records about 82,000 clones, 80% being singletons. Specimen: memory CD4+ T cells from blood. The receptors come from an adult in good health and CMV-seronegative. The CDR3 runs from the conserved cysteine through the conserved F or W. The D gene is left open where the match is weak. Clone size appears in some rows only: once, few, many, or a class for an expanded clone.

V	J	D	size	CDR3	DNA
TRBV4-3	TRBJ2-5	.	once	CASSQERFNAETQYF	TGCGCCAGCAGCCAAGAACGGTTCAACGCAGAGACCCAGTACTTC
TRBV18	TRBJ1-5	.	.	CASSPGQAENQPQHF	TGTGCCAGCTCACCAGGGCAGGCCGAAAATCAGCCCCAGCATTTT
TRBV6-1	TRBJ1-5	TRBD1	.	CASSEGTGKQQPQHF	TGTGCCAGCAGTGAAGGGACAGGGAAACAACAGCCCCAGCATTTT
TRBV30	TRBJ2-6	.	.	CAWEIAGANVLTF	TGTGCCTGGGAGATTGCTGGGGCCAACGTCCTGACTTTC
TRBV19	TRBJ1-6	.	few	CASSSRDRSYNSPLHF	TGTGCCAGTAGTTCGCGGGACCGGAGCTATAATTCACCCCTCCACTTT
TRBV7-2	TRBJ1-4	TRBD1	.	CASSLGTGQGREKLFF	TGTGCCAGCAGCTTAGGGACGGGACAGGGACGTGAAAAACTGTTTTTT
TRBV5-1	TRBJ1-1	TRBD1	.	CASSTGTALMNTEAFF	TGCGCCAGCAGCACCGGGACAGCGTTAATGAACACTGAAGCTTTCTTT
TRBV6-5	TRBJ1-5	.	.	CATRRGGGSNQPQHF	TGTGCCACGCGACGGGGTGGAGGTAGCAATCAGCCCCAGCATTTT
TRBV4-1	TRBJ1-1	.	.	CASSQEQGWKAFF	TGCGCCAGCAGCCAAGAACAGGGATGGAAAGCTTTCTTT
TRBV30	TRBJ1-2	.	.	CAWSPDRTNYGYTF	TGTGCCTGGAGCCCCGACCGCACTAACTATGGCTACACCTTC
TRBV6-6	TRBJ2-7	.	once	CASIRSQDRQEQYF	TGTGCCAGCATAAGATCCCAGGACAGACAAGAGCAGTACTTC
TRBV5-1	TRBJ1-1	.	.	CASRQDSQNTEAFF	TGCGCCAGCAGGCAGGACAGTCAAAACACTGAAGCTTTCTTT
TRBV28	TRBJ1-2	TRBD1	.	CASTNDRASMRYTF	TGTGCCAGCACAAACGACAGGGCCTCTATGCGCTACACCTTC
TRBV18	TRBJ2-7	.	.	CASSPEGDEQYF	TGTGCCAGCTCACCTGAGGGGGACGAGCAGTACTTC
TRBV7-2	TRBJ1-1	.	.	CASSEYPQFPEAFF	TGTGCCAGCAGCGAATACCCACAGTTTCCTGAAGCTTTCTTT
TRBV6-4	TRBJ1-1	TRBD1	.	CASTSGTGVGGTEAFF	TGTGCCAGCACCTCCGGGACAGGGGTAGGAGGCACTGAAGCTTTCTTT
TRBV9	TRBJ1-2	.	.	CASSVGHTRGYTF	TGTGCCAGCAGCGTGGGACATACTCGGGGCTACACCTTC
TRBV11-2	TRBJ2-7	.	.	CASSFRGGTATYEQYF	TGTGCCAGCAGCTTCCGCGGCGGGACAGCGACCTACGAGCAGTACTTC
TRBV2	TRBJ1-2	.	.	CASSEDRDFYGYTF	TGTGCCAGCAGTGAAGACAGGGACTTTTATGGCTACACCTTC
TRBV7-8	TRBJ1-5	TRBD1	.	CASSWTGGNQPQHF	TGTGCCAGCAGCTGGACAGGGGGCAATCAGCCCCAGCATTTT
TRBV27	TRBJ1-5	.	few	CASQGGAGQPQHF	TGTGCCAGCCAGGGCGGGGCCGGTCAGCCCCAGCATTTT
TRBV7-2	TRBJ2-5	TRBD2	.	CASSTRASGVETQYF	TGTGCCAGCAGCACTAGGGCTAGCGGGGTGGAGACCCAGTACTTC
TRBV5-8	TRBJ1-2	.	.	CASSSRSGYTF	TGTGCCAGCAGCTCTCGCTCTGGCTACACCTTC
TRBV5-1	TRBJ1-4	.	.	CASSLETKKLFF	TGCGCCAGCAGCTTGGAAACGAAAAAACTGTTTTTT
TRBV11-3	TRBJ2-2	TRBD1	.	CASSLGPGQGMFF	TGTGCCAGCAGCTTAGGACCGGGACAGGGGATGTTTTTT
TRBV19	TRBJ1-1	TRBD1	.	CASKRTGNTEAFF	TGTGCCAGCAAACGGACAGGGAACACTGAAGCTTTCTTT
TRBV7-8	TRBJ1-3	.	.	CASSPGRGQRSGNTIYF	TGTGCCAGCAGCCCGGGGAGGGGTCAGCGCTCTGGAAACACCATATATTTT
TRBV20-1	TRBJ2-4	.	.	CSATARVQYF	TGCAGTGCTACCGCGAGGGTTCAGTACTTC
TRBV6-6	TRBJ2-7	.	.	CASSYRERLSTHEQYF	TGTGCCAGCAGTTACAGGGAACGTCTATCTACCCACGAGCAGTACTTC
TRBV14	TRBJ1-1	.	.	CASSQGYLMGEAFF	TGTGCCAGCAGCCAAGGATACCTGATGGGTGAAGCTTTCTTT
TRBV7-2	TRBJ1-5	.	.	CASSLTSGGFGNQPQHF	TGTGCCAGCAGCCTCACGAGCGGGGGTTTTGGGAATCAGCCCCAGCATTTT
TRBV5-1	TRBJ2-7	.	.	CASSSTGTNYEQYF	TGCGCCAGCAGCTCTACAGGGACAAACTACGAGCAGTACTTC
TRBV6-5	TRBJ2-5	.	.	CASTSAGGETQYF	TGTGCCAGCACCTCGGCAGGCGGAGAGACCCAGTACTTC
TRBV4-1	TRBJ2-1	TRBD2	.	CASSHTGGSYNEQFF	TGCGCCAGCAGCCACACGGGAGGCTCCTACAATGAGCAGTTCTTC
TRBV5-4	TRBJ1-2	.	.	CASSLDPGYGYTF	TGTGCCAGCAGCTTGGATCCGGGGTATGGCTACACCTTC
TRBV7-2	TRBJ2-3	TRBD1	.	CASSRWDRGTSRTDTQYF	TGTGCCAGCAGCCGCTGGGACAGGGGCACCAGCCGCACAGATACGCAGTATTTT
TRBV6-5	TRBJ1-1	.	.	CASSTDGGGTEAFF	TGTGCCAGCAGTACAGACGGTGGGGGGACTGAAGCTTTCTTT
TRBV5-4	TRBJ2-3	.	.	CASSFDRGRVDTQYF	TGTGCCAGCAGCTTCGACCGGGGGCGTGTGGATACGCAGTATTTT
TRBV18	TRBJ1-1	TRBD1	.	CASSPPQGAQTEAFF	TGTGCCAGCTCACCACCCCAGGGGGCGCAAACTGAAGCTTTCTTT
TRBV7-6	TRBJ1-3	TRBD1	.	CASSADPGTGVPTLRNTIYF	TGTGCCAGCAGCGCGGACCCCGGGACAGGCGTCCCCACTCTGAGAAACACCATATATTTT
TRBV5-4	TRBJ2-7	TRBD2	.	CASSSGGGSYEQYF	TGTGCCAGCAGCTCCGGCGGGGGCTCCTACGAGCAGTACTTC
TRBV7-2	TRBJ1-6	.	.	CASSPGQGYYNSPLHF	TGTGCCAGCAGTCCGGGACAAGGGTACTATAATTCACCCCTCCACTTT
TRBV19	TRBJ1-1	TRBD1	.	CASSPRDRVNTEAFF	TGTGCCAGTAGTCCCCGGGACAGGGTGAACACTGAAGCTTTCTTT
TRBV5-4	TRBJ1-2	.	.	CASSLGGGDNYGYTF	TGTGCCAGCAGCTTGGGGGGTGGTGATAACTATGGCTACACCTTC
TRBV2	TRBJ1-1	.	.	CASSGDHTEAFF	TGTGCCAGCAGCGGGGATCACACTGAAGCTTTCTTT
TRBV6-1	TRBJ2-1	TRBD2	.	CASSALSGGYNEQFF	TGTGCCAGCAGTGCCCTTAGCGGGGGCTACAATGAGCAGTTCTTC
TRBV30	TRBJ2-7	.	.	CAWTKQGHYPYEQYF	TGTGCCTGGACTAAGCAGGGACATTATCCCTACGAGCAGTACTTC
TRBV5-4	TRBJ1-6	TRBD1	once	CASSHDLTGGWSPLHF	TGTGCCAGCAGCCACGATCTGACAGGGGGCTGGTCACCCCTCCACTTT
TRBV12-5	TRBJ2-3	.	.	CASGQSNTDTQYF	TGTGCTAGTGGCCAGTCCAACACAGATACGCAGTATTTT
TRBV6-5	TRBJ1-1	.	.	CASTTDGGTEAFF	TGTGCCAGCACGACTGACGGAGGCACTGAAGCTTTCTTT
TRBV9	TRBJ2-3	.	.	CASSAQGNTDTQYF	TGTGCCAGCAGCGCCCAAGGGAACACAGATACGCAGTATTTT
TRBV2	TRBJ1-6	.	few	CASSLPTVSYNSPLHF	TGTGCCAGCAGCCTCCCAACAGTCTCCTATAATTCACCCCTCCACTTT
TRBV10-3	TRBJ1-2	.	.	CAISGGAPDGYTF	TGTGCCATCAGTGGGGGGGCGCCGGATGGCTACACCTTC